This T cell receptor beta chain derives from a study of siplizumab effects on memory and regulatory T cells (dated 2019 in TCRdb). About the investigation overall: The study examined how the anti-CD2 antibody siplizumab affects alloreactive T-cell subsets in allogeneic mixed lymphocyte reactions built from human PBMCs. Paper-wide results and their limitations: Because sequences at frequencies below about 10^-5 were poorly captured, only a minor fraction of alloreactive clones could be mapped back to unstimulated subsets. The cumulative frequency of alloreactive sequences that could be traced back to unstimulated CD4+ memory T cells was significantly reduced by siplizumab. For roughly 75-97% of proliferating CD4+ or CD8+ clones, no naive or memory phenotype could be assigned. Unstimulated naive T cells appeared to be more diverse than memory T cells, and naive cells seemed to make a substantial contribution to the alloresponse. The suppressive function of proliferating Tregs from siplizumab cultures was not functionally confirmed. Among mappable alloreactive CD4+ clones, an average Treg-derived fraction of roughly 70% was observed with siplizumab, compared with about 25% in control reactions.

Remarks on this clone: The antigen it binds to is not known. Base qualities are missing; no much larger clone stands one base away.

Sorted unstimulated T cells and proliferating T cells recovered from mixed lymphocyte reactions underwent TCRbeta CDR3 sequencing. Fresh whole blood from about eleven HLA-typed healthy donors served as the source for isolating PBMCs. The germline V gene gives CDR1 as SGDLS and CDR2 as YYNGEE. The CDR3 has 14 amino acids, counting the end cysteine and phenylalanine. The entry retains the CDR3 DNA only, 42 bases that are in frame from base 1. V is trimmed back by 3 bases and J by 12 bases, and the junction contains 8 bases that no gene match accounts for. The library came from the immunoSEQ multiplex PCR assay. Approximately 100,000 TCR templates per sample were assayed on the deep sequencing platform. Genomic DNA extracted from sorted T cells was the material used for TCRbeta CDR3 sequencing. The authors processed their data as follows. The R programming language was used for clonal analysis of the TCRbeta CDR3 data. Comparing unstimulated samples against CFSE-low samples taken after the reaction was how alloreactive CD4+ and CD8+ clones were defined. Regulatory or non-regulatory origin was assigned to alloreactive CD4+ clones by matching of sequences to sorted unstimulated Treg and non-Treg repertoires. TCRdb mirrors the immuneACCESS table, restricted to in-frame sequences. Some clones are absent from its copies; in checked studies, under half trace to an unresolved V gene, and the reason for the others is unknown. V and J calls plus clone size are reproduced from that table; the DNA served to infer D and trimming. For this sample the table gives 100,000 or so clones, of which around 90% were detected only once. The top ten hold 0.9% to 1.3% of the sample.

Input material: CD4+ T cells sorted from blood. This sequence originates from a human donor in good health. The chain links TRBV9 with TRBJ2-1, and 11 junction bases match TRBD2. The CDR3 protein is CASSATSGSAGQFF. In nucleotide form, the sequence is TGTGCCAGCAGCGCAACTAGCGGGAGTGCGGGGCAGTTCTTC.